This T cell receptor (beta chain) was found in a study of T cell clonality in common variable immunodeficiency. Germline CDR1 and CDR2: SGHRS and YFSETQ. V lost 4 bases to trimming and J lost 4 bases; unmatched junction nucleotides: 13. The CDR3 sequence is 16 residues long. The data were produced by immunoSEQ multiplex PCR, yet TCRdb's version contains in-frame clones alone and is incomplete. Singletons are absent from the sample, which has roughly 25,000 clones. Only a few counts were recorded for this clone. The antigen is unknown. From the germline J gene comes the end of the CDR3, since the read stops 3 residues before it. Study findings and constraints: Fewer deletions and N-nucleotide insertions were reportedly seen in common variable immunodeficiency TCR beta sequences.

The sequencing sample was made of peripheral blood mononuclear cells. This sequence originates from a human donor with common variable immunodeficiency. This chain links TRBV5-1 with TRBJ1-2; 7 bases are shared with TRBD1. The CDR3 DNA, read in part, is TGCGCCAGCAGCCCCTCGGGAGGGACAGATCGCTATGGC. Protein sequence: CASSPSGGTDRYG. The full CDR3 sequence reads CASSPSGGTDRYGYTF.